Below, 32 T cell receptor beta chains from the same sample are listed, as sequenced in a study of memory CD4+ T cells and cytomegalovirus serostatus. Single viable CD3+CD4+CD8-CD45RO+ cells were sorted as the memory CD4+ T cells. Profiled with immunoSEQ multiplex PCR; TCRdb holds only in-frame clones, not every one. Altogether roughly 60,000 clones are present, around 77% being singletons, with the ten largest covering around 0.81%. The sequencing input was memory CD4+ T cells from blood. Source of these receptors: an adult in good health and CMV-seronegative.

This sequence joins TRBV10-3 and TRBJ1-1; TRBD1 matches 9 bases. Germline CDR1 reads ENHRY; CDR2 reads SYGVKD. V dropped 6 bases and J dropped 1; count of bases not matched to a gene: 9. The CDR3 is made up of 16 amino acids. The CDR3 coding sequence is TGTGCCATCAGGGGGGGACAGGGAAACACGAACACTGAAGCTTTCTTT. This codes for CAIRGGQGNTNTEAFF.

This clone has a handful of counts. The chain links TRBV4-1 to TRBJ1-4; 8 bases align to TRBD1. The ends lost 4 bases at V and 3 bases at J; junction bases unmatched: 4. The CDR3 is 15 residues long. The germline gives CDR1 MGHRA, CDR2 YSYEKL. This CDR3 is CASSPPGQANEKLFF. For the CDR3, the DNA is TGCGCCAGCAGCCCCCCGGGACAGGCTAATGAAAAACTGTTTTTT.

The chain uses TRBV18 and TRBJ1-1, with 12 bases fitting TRBD1. Per germline, CDR1 KGHSH and CDR2 LQKENI. This CDR3 has 17 amino acids. Trimming removed 3 bases from V and 0 bases from J; junction bases left unmatched: 5. The CDR3 region is CASSPGTGGGMNTEAFF. Written as DNA, the CDR3 is TGTGCCAGCTCACCTGGGACAGGGGGCGGTATGAACACTGAAGCTTTCTTT.

This clone was seen a few times. The V call is TRBV7-9, the J call TRBJ2-3; tentatively, D is TRBD2 (5 bases). Between the trimmed V and J ends, which lost 5 bases and 7 bases, there was a span of 16 bases. Per the germline V gene, CDR1 is SEHNR and CDR2 is FQNEAQ (reference sequence). This CDR3 has 14 amino acids. CDR3 loop: CASSVGGGRNTQYF. CDR3 coding DNA: TGTGCCAGCAGCGTCGGCGGAGGACGCAATACGCAGTATTTT.

The rearrangement links TRBV7-9 to TRBJ2-3; D may be TRBD2 (5 bases). V was pared by 0 bases and J by 2 bases, with 12 bases between. CDR1 and CDR2 from the germline V gene are SEHNR and FQNEAQ (reference sequence). The CDR3 covers 16 residues. In DNA, the CDR3 is TGTGCCAGCAGCTTAGCTAGCAGCGGCCCCACAGATACGCAGTATTTT. This sequence encodes CASSLASSGPTDTQYF.

The chain is built from TRBV14 and TRBJ1-6; TRBD1 aligns across 8 bases. Germline loops: CDR1 SGHDN, CDR2 FVKESK. The trim removed 3 bases at V and 9 bases at J, leaving 7 bases unmatched. The CDR3 loop spans 15 amino acids. The CDR3 DNA reads as TGTGCCAGCAGCCACAGACAGGGGAGTAGTTCACCCCTCCACTTT. Translating gives CASSHRQGSSSPLHF.

This chain joins TRBV5-1 and TRBJ2-2; D uncertain. The V end was cut by 1 base, the J end by 1 base, with 8 bases between. CDR3 length equals 15 residues. CDR1 is SGHRS and CDR2 is YFSETQ in the germline V gene. The CDR3 is CASSLYPGNTGELFF. In DNA form, the CDR3 reads TGCGCCAGCAGCTTGTATCCGGGGAACACCGGGGAGCTGTTTTTT. Full variable domain (rest looked up from reference TRBV5-1 and TRBJ2-2): KAGVTQTPRYLIKTRGQQVTLSCSPISGHRSVSWYQQTPGQGLQFLFEYFSETQRNKGNFPGRFSGRQFSNSRSEMNVSTLELGDSALYLCASSLYPGNTGELFFGEGSRLTVL.

V usage is TRBV5-1 and J usage is TRBJ1-3; D remains ambiguous. CDR3 size: 18 residues. Trimming removed 2 bases from V and 0 bases from J, with 18 bases in between. Germline V gene lookup returns CDR1 SGHRS and CDR2 YFSETQ. The CDR3 is CASSFRSAATHSGNTIYF. The CDR3 DNA reads as TGCGCCAGCAGCTTCCGTTCGGCAGCGACCCACTCTGGAAACACCATATATTTT.

The V gene is TRBV27, the J gene TRBJ2-3; 7 bases fit TRBD1. V gave up 5 bases and J gave up 1 base; unmatched junction bases: 9. The germline V gene has CDR1 MNHEY and CDR2 SMNVEV (reference sequence). The CDR3 has 16 residues. The CDR3 DNA is TGTGCCAGCAGTATCCAGACAGGGCTTGGCACAGATACGCAGTATTTT. It yields the protein CASSIQTGLGTDTQYF.

This chain connects TRBV29-1 to TRBJ2-7; D may be TRBD2 (6 bases). V was pared by 3 bases and J by 12 bases, with 15 bases between. Germline lookup yields CDR1 SQVTM and CDR2 ANQGSEA. CDR3 length: 11 residues. The CDR3 DNA reads TGCAGCGTTGATAGGTCGGGAGTACTGTACTTC. It yields the protein CSVDRSGVLYF.

The rearrangement uses TRBV7-8 and TRBJ1-4; D is ambiguous. V was cut by 7 bases and J by 4 bases, with 10 bases left in between. This CDR3 has 13 amino acids. Germline CDR1 SGHVS, CDR2 FQNEAQ. CDR3 nucleotide sequence: TGTGCCAGCATGCAAGCCTATAATGAAAAACTGTTTTTT. The encoded protein is CASMQAYNEKLFF.

The chain has TRBV18 and TRBJ2-7; TRBD1 agrees at 12 bases. The V and J ends lost 6 bases and 7 bases, in that order; junction bases with no gene match: 7. Germline CDR1 is KGHSH and CDR2 is LQKENI. The CDR3 length is 14 residues. The CDR3 protein is CASSPGQGAREQYF. CDR3 sequence (DNA): TGTGCCAGCTCCCCGGGACAGGGGGCGAGGGAGCAGTACTTC. The full variable domain, rest sourced from reference TRBV18 and TRBJ2-7, is NAGVMQNPRHLVRRRGQEARLRCSPMKGHSHVYWYRQLPEEGLKFMVYLQKENIIDESGMPKERFSAEFPKEGPSILRIQQVVRGDSAAYFCASSPGQGAREQYFGPGTRLTVT.

The chain couples TRBV19 to TRBJ2-3; 8 bases line up with TRBD2. CDR1 and CDR2 from the germline V gene are LNHDA and SQIVND (reference sequence). The CDR3 contains 15 residues. Unmatched junction bases numbered 7, after V lost 5 bases and J lost 3 bases. CDR3 in DNA: TGTGCCAGTAGTCAATCGGCGGGAGGAACAGATACGCAGTATTTT. Protein product: CASSQSAGGTDTQYF.

The chain joins TRBV10-3 to TRBJ2-1; 9 bases are a match to TRBD2. In germline, CDR1 is ENHRY, CDR2 SYGVKD. Germline trimming cut 0 bases from V and 9 bases from J; bases unmatched to any gene: 3. The CDR3 covers 14 residues. CDR3 bases: TGTGCCATCAGTGAGTCTTATAGCGGGGGTGAGCAGTTCTTC. It yields the protein CAISESYSGGEQFF.

The rearrangement uses TRBV7-3 and TRBJ1-1, with D unclear. Trimming took off 4 bases at V and 4 bases at J, with 10 bases between the two ends. The germline V gene has CDR1 SGHTA and CDR2 FQGTGA. CDR3 length: 13 residues. The CDR3 DNA reads TGTGCCAGCAGCTCAAATGGAGGCACTGAAGCTTTCTTT. Protein: CASSSNGGTEAFF.

The chain uses TRBV11-2 and TRBJ2-7; 7 bases fit TRBD1. CDR3 length: 15 amino acids. V gave up 1 base and J gave up 4 bases; unmatched junction bases: 7. Germline V gene sequence: CDR1 SGHAT, CDR2 FQNNGV. DNA of the CDR3: TGTGCCAGCAGCTTAGGGATCTACAGGGGATACGAGCAGTACTTC. Residues: CASSLGIYRGYEQYF.

This clone was seen only once. The chain links TRBV7-8 to TRBJ1-6, with 9 bases aligning to TRBD1. Per the germline V gene, CDR1 is SGHVS and CDR2 is FQNEAQ. The J segment lost 8 bases and the V segment lost 7 bases, leaving 9 bases of the junction unmatched. This CDR3 comprises 15 residues. CDR3 in amino acids: CASTPQQGAHSPLHF. CDR3 DNA: TGTGCCAGCACCCCCCAACAGGGGGCTCATTCACCCCTCCACTTT.

The gene calls are TRBV4-3 and TRBJ1-1, with 8 bases aligning to TRBD1. Trimming cost V 1 base and J 9 bases; bases outside gene matches: 7. The germline gives CDR1 LGHNA, CDR2 YSLEER. The CDR3 runs 14 residues. Here the CDR3 DNA reads TGCGCCAGCAGCCAAGTTGGACAGGGCCGGAAAGCTTTCTTT. Encoded protein: CASSQVGQGRKAFF.

The chain is built from TRBV20-1 and TRBJ2-7; 9 bases align to TRBD1. Germline values: CDR1 DFQATT, CDR2 SNEGSKA (reference sequence). Trimming cost V 3 bases and J 13 bases; bases outside gene matches: 7. The CDR3 spans 11 residues. DNA of the CDR3: TGCAGTGCTAGTGCCTGGGACAGGGTATACTTC. Translation gives CSASAWDRVYF.

As regards this clone: One end of the junction is discordant with germline, which a read error may explain. V gene TRBV7-7 combines with J gene TRBJ2-6; unclear D gene. This CDR3 is 14 amino acids long. Germline lookup yields CDR1 SSHAT and CDR2 FNYEAQ (reference sequence). The CDR3: CASSPRAGANVLTF. Written as DNA, the CDR3 is TGTGCTAGCAGCCCCCGAGCTGGGGCCAACGTCCTGACTTTC.

The chain links TRBV7-3 to TRBJ2-1; 8 nucleotides align to TRBD2. The CDR3 covers 16 residues. The germline V gene encodes CDR1 SGHTA and CDR2 FQGTGA. Trimming cost V 5 bases and J 4 bases; bases outside gene matches: 10. This chain's CDR3 is CASSPNPGLVYNEQFF. CDR3 nucleotides: TGTGCCAGCAGCCCAAATCCGGGACTAGTTTACAATGAGCAGTTCTTC.

The chain has TRBV7-9 and TRBJ2-5; TRBD2 might be the D (6 bases). The germline V and J ends were trimmed by 6 bases and 9 bases, with 11 bases remaining between them. CDR1 is SEHNR, CDR2 FQNEAQ, per germline (reference sequence). This CDR3 has 11 amino acids. The CDR3 DNA reads TGTGCCAGCAGTCGGGACTTTTCCCAGTACTTC. Translated: CASSRDFSQYF.

This chain uses TRBV5-6 with TRBJ2-1; D is ambiguous. The CDR3 extends over 14 amino acids. The V gene's germline CDR1 is SGHDT and CDR2 YYEEEE. V was shortened by 3 bases and J by 9 bases, with 16 bases between the two germline ends. The CDR3 loop reads CASSSFMIISEQFF. The CDR3 coding sequence is TGTGCCAGCAGCTCCTTCATGATCATCAGTGAGCAGTTCTTC.

This clone was counted only a few times. The chain couples TRBV5-1 to TRBJ2-6; a weak D match, TRBD1 (5 bases). Per germline, CDR1 SGHRS and CDR2 YFSETQ. V was pared by 4 bases and J by 0 bases, with 14 bases between. CDR3 length equals 17 residues. CDR3 DNA: TGCGCCAGCAGCCAACGCACAGGCCCCTCTGGGGCCAACGTCCTGACTTTC. Protein: CASSQRTGPSGANVLTF. Combining the CDR3 with reference TRBV5-1 and TRBJ2-6 gives the whole variable domain KAGVTQTPRYLIKTRGQQVTLSCSPISGHRSVSWYQQTPGQGLQFLFEYFSETQRNKGNFPGRFSGRQFSNSRSEMNVSTLELGDSALYLCASSQRTGPSGANVLTFGAGSRLTVL.

The rearrangement uses TRBV19 and TRBJ2-3, with unresolved D. V gave up 3 bases and J gave up 6 bases, with 4 bases separating them. This CDR3 is built from 11 residues. Per germline, CDR1 LNHDA and CDR2 SQIVND (reference sequence). CDR3 bases: TGTGCCAGTAGTATTTGGGATACGCAGTATTTT. Translated: CASSIWDTQYF.

The V and J genes are TRBV7-3 and TRBJ2-2; no reliable D call. The CDR3 has 13 residues. The germline gives CDR1 SGHTA, CDR2 FQGTGA. V lost 4 bases and J lost 1, with 4 bases in between. DNA of the CDR3: TGTGCCAGCAGCTCGGTGAACACCGGGGAGCTGTTTTTT. It translates to CASSSVNTGELFF.

The chain couples TRBV28 to TRBJ1-2, with D possibly TRBD1 on 5 matching bases. V was clipped by 1 base and J by 2 bases, with 8 bases between them. CDR3 size: 14 residues. Germline assignment: CDR1 MDHEN and CDR2 SYDVKM. CDR3 loop: CASSLSGANYGYTF. The CDR3 nucleotides are TGTGCCAGCAGTTTATCCGGGGCGAACTATGGCTACACCTTC.

A few counts support this clone. The chain uses TRBV7-9 and TRBJ1-1; D unresolved. The germline V and J ends were trimmed by 7 bases and 6 bases, with 12 bases remaining between them. The CDR3 has 12 amino acids. Germline V gives CDR1 SEHNR, CDR2 FQNEAQ (reference sequence). CDR3 region: CASNLMGAEAFF. The CDR3 DNA is TGTGCCAGCAACCTCATGGGCGCTGAAGCTTTCTTT.

This clone was seen more than once but under ten times. J is TRBJ2-3 and V is TRBV10-3, with TRBD2 identical over 7 bases. V lost 6 bases and J lost 6; bases outside the gene matches: 9. CDR3 length: 14 amino acids. CDR1 and CDR2 from the germline V gene are ENHRY and SYGVKD. CDR3: CAIRMTSTGDTQYF. The DNA for the CDR3 is TGTGCCATCAGGATGACTAGCACTGGGGATACGCAGTATTTT.

This CDR3 is CASSDREGSTGNTIYF. CDR3 in DNA: TGCGCCAGCAGTGATCGGGAGGGGTCGACTGGAAACACCATATATTTT. The chain is built from TRBV10-2 and TRBJ1-3; perhaps TRBD1 as D (5 bases). Germline values: CDR1 WSHSY, CDR2 SAAADI. Trimming removed 3 bases at V and 2 bases at J, with 14 bases between. This CDR3 spans 16 amino acids.

The chain couples TRBV18 to TRBJ2-5; D is perhaps TRBD1 (6 bases). V lost 3 bases and J 1 base, leaving 12 bases between the germline ends. Germline V gene lookup returns CDR1 KGHSH and CDR2 LQKENI. This CDR3 region has 15 residues. As DNA, the CDR3 is TGTGCCAGCTCACCGCCTATGGGGGCCCAAGAGACCCAGTACTTC. It translates to CASSPPMGAQETQYF.

V is TRBV27 and J is TRBJ2-1, with D possibly TRBD2 on 6 matching bases. The CDR3 spans 14 residues. Germline CDR1 reads MNHEY; CDR2 reads SMNVEV (reference sequence). V dropped 3 bases and J dropped 8 bases, with 14 bases sitting between them. CDR3 region: CASSLYGGPYEQFF. In nucleotides, the CDR3 is TGTGCCAGCAGTTTGTATGGAGGGCCATATGAGCAGTTCTTC.